The rows below give T cell receptor beta chains drawn from one sample of a study of blood T cell repertoires in COVID-19. TCRdb keeps only in-frame clones here, not all; method: immunoSEQ multiplex PCR. The top ten clones hold 0.63% of a sample with over 150,000 clones, around 85% of them seen once. The source material was peripheral blood. All receptors derive from a man aged 55 to 70 with COVID-19, enrolled during active disease. Both conserved end residues are part of each CDR3. Each record gives: clone size, V gene, D gene, J gene, CDR3 protein, CDR3 DNA. The D gene is left open where the match is weak. Rows may omit the clone size; those that give it use once, few, many or a size class.

>-|TRBV28|-|TRBJ2-4
CASNVGGLAKNIQYF
TGTGCCAGCAACGTGGGCGGGCTAGCCAAAAACATTCAGTACTTC
>once|TRBV7-9|-|TRBJ2-5
CASSLSPTSETQYF
TGTGCCAGCAGCTTGAGCCCCACCTCAGAGACCCAGTACTTC
>-|TRBV6-5|TRBD1|TRBJ1-4
CASSYGAGGGLRELFF
TGTGCCAGCAGTTACGGAGCAGGGGGAGGTTTAAGAGAACTGTTTTTT
>-|TRBV28|-|TRBJ1-4
CASTLGGDEKLFF
TGTGCCAGCACTCTAGGGGGGGATGAAAAACTGTTTTTT
>-|TRBV5-1|-|TRBJ1-2
CASSNEEEDGYTF
TGCGCCAGCAGCAACGAAGAGGAGGATGGCTACACCTTC
>-|TRBV19|-|TRBJ1-3
CASSQDRSNSGNTIYF
TGTGCCAGTAGTCAAGACAGGTCCAACTCTGGAAACACCATATATTTT
>-|TRBV28|TRBD1|TRBJ1-2
CASSPHGAGGLGYTF
TGTGCCAGCAGTCCCCACGGGGCAGGGGGACTTGGCTACACCTTC
>-|TRBV16|TRBD1|TRBJ1-1
CASSRRDSGEAFF
TGTGCCAGCAGCCGTCGGGACAGTGGTGAAGCTTTCTTT
>-|TRBV6-2/TRBV6-3|TRBD1|TRBJ1-4
CASSSAGTGSEKLFF
TGTGCCAGCAGTTCCGCCGGGACAGGGAGTGAAAAACTGTTTTTT
>-|TRBV18|-|TRBJ2-3
CASSPYEGSADTQYF
TGTGCCAGCTCACCATATGAGGGATCTGCAGATACGCAGTATTTT
>-|TRBV9|TRBD1|TRBJ1-4
CASSVGQGAEKLFF
TGTGCCAGCAGCGTAGGGCAGGGGGCGGAAAAACTGTTTTTT
>-|TRBV18|-|TRBJ2-7
CASSGSGGYYEQYF
TGTGCCAGCTCAGGATCAGGGGGGTACTACGAGCAGTACTTC
>-|TRBV3-1/TRBV3-2|-|TRBJ1-1
CASSRSRYLKAEAFF
TGTGCCAGCAGCCGATCTAGATATTTAAAAGCTGAAGCTTTCTTT
>few|TRBV4-1|-|TRBJ1-2
CASSQESRNHYGYTF
TGCGCCAGCAGCCAAGAGTCCAGGAACCACTATGGCTACACCTTC
>-|TRBV28|-|TRBJ2-4
CASQLGGAAKNIQYF
TGTGCCAGTCAGTTGGGGGGGGCCGCAAAAAACATTCAGTACTTC
>-|TRBV6-2/TRBV6-3|TRBD1|TRBJ1-2
CASSYSGGNDYGYTF
TGTGCCAGCAGTTACTCAGGGGGCAACGACTATGGCTACACCTTC
>-|TRBV7-2|-|TRBJ2-3
CASSLVGGDTQYF
TGTGCCAGCAGCTTAGTCGGGGGAGATACGCAGTATTTT
>-|TRBV7-3|TRBD1|TRBJ1-1
CASSPPGQAKTEAFF
TGTGCCAGCAGCCCCCCGGGACAGGCCAAAACTGAAGCTTTCTTT
>-|TRBV28|TRBD1|TRBJ1-1
CASSPRTGMNTEAFF
TGTGCCAGCAGCCCGAGGACAGGGATGAACACTGAAGCTTTCTTT
>-|TRBV4-2|-|TRBJ2-2
CASSQISEDTGELFF
TGTGCCAGCAGCCAAATTTCAGAGGACACCGGGGAGCTGTTTTTT
>-|TRBV6-2/TRBV6-3|-|TRBJ1-1
CASSSLGAPNTEAFF
TGTGCCAGCAGCTCTCTTGGGGCTCCGAACACTGAAGCTTTCTTT
>-|TRBV10-3|-|TRBJ1-3
CAISDFVGEVSGNTIYF
TGTGCCATCAGTGACTTTGTGGGGGAGGTTAGTGGAAACACCATATATTTT
>-|TRBV7-3|TRBD2|TRBJ2-1
CASSPFIGGGPINEQFF
TGTGCCAGCAGCCCATTCATCGGGGGGGGCCCAATCAATGAGCAGTTCTTC
>-|TRBV13|TRBD1|TRBJ1-3
CASSPEGTGRNTIYF
TGTGCCAGCAGCCCCGAAGGGACAGGGAGGAACACCATATATTTT
>-|TRBV6-1|-|TRBJ1-1
CASSPGSINTEAFF
TGTGCCAGCAGCCCGGGTAGTATAAACACTGAAGCTTTCTTT
>-|TRBV20-1|-|TRBJ2-1
CSARAVHEQFF
TGCAGTGCTAGAGCCGTCCATGAGCAGTTCTTC
>-|TRBV27|-|TRBJ1-6
CASTPWTGNSPLHF
TGTGCCAGCACCCCTTGGACGGGAAATTCACCCCTCCACTTT
>-|TRBV19|-|TRBJ2-4
CASSIPALAKNIQYF
TGTGCCAGTAGTATTCCCGCGTTAGCCAAAAACATTCAGTACTTC
>-|TRBV6-4|TRBD1|TRBJ2-2
CASSVATGSGELFF
TGTGCCAGCAGTGTGGCGACAGGGTCCGGGGAGCTGTTTTTT
>-|TRBV25-1|TRBD1|TRBJ2-3
CASTGTATDTQYF
TGTGCCAGCACCGGGACAGCGACAGATACGCAGTATTTT
>-|TRBV28|TRBD1|TRBJ1-2
CATETGGDGYTF
TGTGCCACCGAGACAGGGGGGGATGGCTACACCTTC
>-|TRBV7-8|TRBD1|TRBJ2-5
CASSLDIRGRGETQYF
TGTGCCAGCAGCTTAGATATAAGGGGGCGCGGAGAGACCCAGTACTTC
>-|TRBV7-9|-|TRBJ1-5
CASSLTGLEPQHF
TGTGCCAGCAGCTTAACAGGGTTGGAGCCCCAGCATTTT
>-|TRBV19|-|TRBJ1-6
CASSIGRSNSPLHF
TGTGCCAGTAGTATAGGACGGAGTAATTCACCCCTCCACTTT
>-|TRBV10-3|-|TRBJ1-2
CAISDPGRVDYGYTF
TGTGCCATCAGTGACCCGGGCAGGGTTGACTATGGCTACACCTTC
>-|TRBV7-2|-|TRBJ1-5
CASSRAGDSNQPQHF
TGTGCCAGCAGCCGTGCGGGAGATAGCAATCAGCCCCAGCATTTT